This T cell receptor (beta chain) appears in the sequencing data of a study of blood T cell repertoires in COVID-19. At the level of the study: Sites across the United States, Italy and Spain contributed samples from acute and convalescent COVID-19. In each case, the material was cDNA or gDNA derived from T cells, B-cell-depleted T cells, or PBMCs.

Between the trimmed V and J ends, which lost 7 bases and 1 base, there was a span of 14 bases. Germline V gene sequence: CDR1 MDHEN, CDR2 SYDVKM. The CDR3 sequence is 15 residues long. As handled by the study authors: For nucleated cells, counts were estimated from reference gene primer amplification. Some clones are missing from TCRdb's copy, which holds only in-frame ones; the method was immunoSEQ multiplex PCR. V, J and clone size are taken as reported in that table, and D and trimming were inferred from the DNA itself. The table lists a few hundred thousand clones, around 80% of them singletons. This clonotype originated in a woman of 80 years or more with active or convalescent COVID-19. The rearrangement links TRBV28 to TRBJ1-3; unclear D gene. Sequenced input: peripheral blood. The CDR3 sequence: CASTPGGNSGNTIYF. In DNA form, the CDR3 reads TGTGCCAGCACCCCCGGCGGGAATTCTGGAAACACCATATATTTT.